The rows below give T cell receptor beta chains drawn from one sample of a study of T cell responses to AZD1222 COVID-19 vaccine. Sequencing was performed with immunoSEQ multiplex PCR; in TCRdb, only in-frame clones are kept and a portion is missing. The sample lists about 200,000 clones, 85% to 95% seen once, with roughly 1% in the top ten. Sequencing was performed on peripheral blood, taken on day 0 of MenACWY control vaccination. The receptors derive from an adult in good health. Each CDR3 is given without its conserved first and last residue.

cdr3_aa: ASSERFGPHNEQF; v_call: TRBV6-1
cdr3_aa: ASSQEGRTEAF; v_call: TRBV4-2
cdr3_aa: ASSSPGVSHGYT; v_call: TRBV28
cdr3_aa: ASRRLAGGTDTQY; v_call: TRBV19
cdr3_aa: ASSQGGSGYT; v_call: TRBV5-1
cdr3_aa: ASSNSPGQGLYNEQF; v_call: TRBV3-1/TRBV3-2
cdr3_aa: AISVGDGNSPLH; v_call: TRBV10-3
cdr3_aa: ASGNDPILGGFQETQY; v_call: TRBV12-5
cdr3_aa: ATSRGRSNQPQH; v_call: TRBV15
cdr3_aa: ASSPPASGTTDTQY; v_call: TRBV5-1
cdr3_aa: ASRTGLSRRGYGYT; v_call: TRBV27
cdr3_aa: ASSWDRGRDYT; v_call: TRBV6-5
cdr3_aa: SASYTTGYSNQPQH; v_call: TRBV20-1
cdr3_aa: ASKRGLEVQPQH; v_call: TRBV19